These T cell receptor beta chains were read from a single sample in a study of T cells in Graves' hyperthyroidism and ophthalmopathy. TCRdb re-derived calls from the multiplex PCR reads in MiXCR, one entry per CDR3 protein. The sample carries 700,000 to 850,000 distinct CDR3 sequences, around a third recorded once. Material for sequencing was blood. The receptor source for this set is a woman between 35 and 50 years old with Graves' hyperthyroidism. Both conserved end residues are trimmed from each CDR3. A D gene is named only where the DNA matches it firmly. Size is stated for part of the rows, as once, few or many counts, or as a class when the clone is expanded.

D: -
V: TRBV5-1
size: few
J: TRBJ2-7
length: 14
CDR3: ASSHKKGGITYEQY

D: -
V: TRBV5-1
size: -
J: TRBJ2-2
length: 10
CDR3: ASTKNYGELF

D: TRBD2
V: TRBV10-3
size: -
J: TRBJ2-2
length: 11
CDR3: APREAGAGELF

D: -
V: TRBV20-1
size: many
J: TRBJ2-7
length: 11
CDR3: SARGPIGYEQY

D: -
V: TRBV2
size: many
J: TRBJ2-7
length: 12
CDR3: ASSMQGTSYEQY

D: -
V: TRBV2
size: -
J: TRBJ1-5
length: 10
CDR3: ASVSREETQH

D: TRBD2
V: TRBV9
size: -
J: TRBJ2-2
length: 12
CDR3: ASSLIAGGGELF

D: -
V: TRBV7-8
size: many
J: TRBJ1-1
length: 11
CDR3: ASSRFAGTEAF

D: -
V: TRBV25-1
size: -
J: TRBJ1-1
length: 14
CDR3: ASSGSIRGADPEAF

D: TRBD2
V: TRBV7-2
size: -
J: TRBJ2-7
length: 14
CDR3: ASSLEASGGAYEQY

D: TRBD1
V: TRBV20-1
size: -
J: TRBJ2-7
length: 15
CDR3: SASLGQGRTLSYEQY

D: -
V: TRBV7-9
size: -
J: TRBJ1-3
length: 11
CDR3: ASNRDGGNTIY

D: -
V: TRBV19
size: few
J: TRBJ1-6
length: 11
CDR3: ASRQGSNSPLH

D: TRBD1
V: TRBV7-9
size: many
J: TRBJ2-2
length: 12
CDR3: ASSLGQGSGELF

D: TRBD1
V: TRBV19
size: few
J: TRBJ1-1
length: 13
CDR3: ASIPMTGTNTEAF

D: -
V: TRBV4-3
size: few
J: TRBJ1-2
length: 12
CDR3: ASSHTGQNYGYT

D: TRBD1
V: TRBV19
size: once
J: TRBJ1-2
length: 16
CDR3: ASSIGDRPGPSNYGCT

D: -
V: TRBV29-1
size: many
J: TRBJ2-7
length: 11
CDR3: SVGDRMTYEQY

D: -
V: TRBV15
size: many
J: TRBJ1-1
length: 16
CDR3: ATSTFTKRPLGNTEAF

D: TRBD1
V: TRBV13
size: few
J: TRBJ1-2
length: 15
CDR3: ASSFRGPRQGWYGYT

D: -
V: TRBV7-8
size: -
J: TRBJ2-5
length: 17
CDR3: ASSLGSRGGRPSRETQY

D: TRBD1
V: TRBV12-3/TRBV12-4
size: many
J: TRBJ1-2
length: 13
CDR3: ASSDPGTGGYGYT

D: -
V: TRBV25-1
size: -
J: TRBJ2-1
length: 13
CDR3: ASSESGPRDNEQF

D: TRBD2
V: TRBV20-1
size: few
J: TRBJ2-3
length: 11
CDR3: SGTSGSTDTQY

D: -
V: TRBV29-1
size: -
J: TRBJ2-2
length: 10
CDR3: SVEKGSGELF

D: -
V: TRBV6-1
size: few
J: TRBJ2-2
length: 11
CDR3: ASQNTNTGELF

D: -
V: TRBV20-1
size: many
J: TRBJ1-1
length: 12
CDR3: SATDGLVNTEAF

D: -
V: TRBV19
size: many
J: TRBJ2-6
length: 14
CDR3: ASSARAYSGANVLT

D: TRBD1
V: TRBV7-2
size: -
J: TRBJ1-1
length: 13
CDR3: ASSLAGQGCTEAF